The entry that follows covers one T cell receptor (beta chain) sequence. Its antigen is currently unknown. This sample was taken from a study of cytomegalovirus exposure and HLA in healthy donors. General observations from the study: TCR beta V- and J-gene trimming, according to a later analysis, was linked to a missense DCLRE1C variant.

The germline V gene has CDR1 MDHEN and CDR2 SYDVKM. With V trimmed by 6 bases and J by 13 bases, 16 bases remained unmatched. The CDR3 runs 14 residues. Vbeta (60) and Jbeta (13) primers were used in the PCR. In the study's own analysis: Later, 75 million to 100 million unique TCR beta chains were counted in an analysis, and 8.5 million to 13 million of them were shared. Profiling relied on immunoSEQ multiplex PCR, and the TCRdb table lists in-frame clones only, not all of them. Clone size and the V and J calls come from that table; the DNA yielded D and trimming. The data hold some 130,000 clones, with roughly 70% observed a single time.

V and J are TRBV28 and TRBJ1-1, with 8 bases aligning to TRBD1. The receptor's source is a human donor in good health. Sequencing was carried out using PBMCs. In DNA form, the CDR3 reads TGTGCCAGCAGCATAACCGGGACAGGATTAAGAGGTTTCTTT. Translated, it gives CASSITGTGLRGFF.